A selection of T cell receptor beta chains follows, all from one sample in a study of T cell responses to AZD1222 COVID-19 vaccine. Repertoires were generated with immunoSEQ multiplex PCR, while TCRdb's copy carries only in-frame clones and drops some. The repertoire holds 150,000 to 200,000 clones, with 88% as singletons. Sequenced material: peripheral blood, taken 28 days after the second AZD1222 dose. These receptors were collected from an adult who received the AZD1222 COVID-19 vaccine. Both conserved end residues are part of each CDR3. D genes are given only for firm matches. Clone size is stated in some rows and not others, as once, few, many or a class when expanded.

TRBV19,once,TRBD1,TRBJ2-2,TGTGCCAGTAGTCTGACAGGGGGCCCCGGGGAGCTGTTTTTT,CASSLTGGPGELFF
TRBV27,once,TRBD1,TRBJ1-2,TGTGCCAGCAGTTCCTCACCCTCACTTCGACAGGGGCATGATGGCTACACCTTC,CASSSSPSLRQGHDGYTF
TRBV20-1,NA,NA,TRBJ1-5,TGCAGTGCTAGTGTTAAGGGTGGTCAGCCCCAGCATTTT,CSASVKGGQPQHF
TRBV7-2,NA,TRBD2,TRBJ2-1,TGTGCCAGCAGCCCAGCTAGCGGGGGTCGGGCGGCGCAGTTCTTC,CASSPASGGRAAQFF
TRBV19,once,NA,TRBJ2-7,TGTGCCAGTAGTATTCCGACCCAGGGGCAGAGTTACTCACAATACTACGAGCAGTACTTC,CASSIPTQGQSYSQYYEQYF
TRBV4-2,NA,TRBD2,TRBJ2-3,TGTGCCAGCAGCCAAGGAGGTAAAGCGGGGATCACAGATACGCAGTATTTT,CASSQGGKAGITDTQYF
TRBV6-5,NA,TRBD1,TRBJ1-2,TGTGCCAGCAGTTACTTAGGGGGCTCGGATGGCTACACCTTC,CASSYLGGSDGYTF
TRBV6-1,NA,NA,TRBJ1-3,TGTGCCAGCAGTGAAGGCAGCTTCTCTGGAAACACCATATATTTT,CASSEGSFSGNTIYF
TRBV29-1,NA,NA,TRBJ2-3,TGCAGCGTTGTCATGCCGGCGGGCAGCACAGATACGCAGTATTTT,CSVVMPAGSTDTQYF
TRBV18,NA,NA,TRBJ1-6,TGTGCCAGCTCACCCGCGACCGCCTATAATTCACCCCTCCACTTT,CASSPATAYNSPLHF
TRBV10-3,NA,NA,TRBJ2-6,TGTGCCATCAGTGAGTCCTTCCAGGGCCACTCTGGGGCCAACGTCCTGACTTTC,CAISESFQGHSGANVLTF
TRBV9,NA,NA,TRBJ2-6,TGTGCCAGCAGCGTCGATCCCGGGACGCCTAGCTCTAGGGCCAACGTCCTGACTTTC,CASSVDPGTPSSRANVLTF
TRBV25-1,NA,NA,TRBJ1-2,TGTGCCAGCAGTAATAGCGGGCGAGGCTATGGCTACACCTTC,CASSNSGRGYGYTF
TRBV14,NA,NA,TRBJ1-5,TGTGCCAGCAGCCTGGCCGGGACACATCCCACAAATAGCAATCAGCCCCAGCATTTT,CASSLAGTHPTNSNQPQHF
TRBV5-4,NA,NA,TRBJ1-5,TGTGCCAGCAGCTTTGCAGGACATCAGCCCCAGCATTTT,CASSFAGHQPQHF
TRBV15,NA,TRBD2,TRBJ2-7,TGTGCCACCAGCAGAGATCCTAGCGGAGACTACGAGCAGTACTTC,CATSRDPSGDYEQYF
TRBV2,NA,NA,TRBJ2-3,TGTGCCAGCAAGGCGGGGCCTCAAGATACGCAGTATTTT,CASKAGPQDTQYF
TRBV15,NA,TRBD1,TRBJ1-3,TGTGCCACCAGCAGACGTACGACAGGGGAGGCCATATATTTT,CATSRRTTGEAIYF
TRBV4-1,once,NA,TRBJ1-5,TGCGCCAGCAGCCAAGAACGGGATCAGCCCCAGCATTTT,CASSQERDQPQHF